The clone carrying this T cell receptor (beta chain) was detected only a few times. Its specificity is not known. Expressed TCRB transcripts were sequenced because the isolated RNA had all been reverse transcribed beforehand. The method was immunoSEQ multiplex PCR; TCRdb's version includes in-frame clones alone and lacks a portion of them. The profile covers over 55,000 clones, with around 56% appearing a single time and 2% to 3% taken by the ten largest. These data originate in a study of beta chain features in type 1 diabetes. Study-level information: Across every sample, around 98 million sorted cells were examined in total. Broader study findings: For type 1 diabetes patients, VDJ junctions showed fewer insertions and more deletions. High-TCR-expressing cells could be over-represented by cDNA sequencing. Within each of all four CD4+ subsets, Type 1 diabetes patients had TCRB CDR3s that were moderately but significantly shorter.

By way of CD45RO/CCR7/CD25/CD127/CD95/CD27, the CD4+ regulatory, stem cell-like memory, central memory and naive cells were sorted. The V end lost 3 bases, the J end lost 5 bases, and 13 bases lay between the germline ends. This CDR3 is built from 13 residues. Germline CDR1 reads SQVTM; CDR2 reads ANQGSEA. Sample: Tregs from blood. The receptor was derived from a woman in her thirties or forties with type 1 diabetes. The chain employs TRBV29-1 and TRBJ1-1; perhaps TRBD1 as D (6 bases). CDR3 loop: CSVDMGAGTEAFF. In nucleotides, the CDR3 is TGCAGCGTTGATATGGGGGCAGGGACTGAAGCTTTCTTT.